This T cell receptor beta chain was found in a study of Ad26.COV2.S vaccination and SARS-CoV-2 variants (dated by TCRdb to the early 2020s). About the full investigation: Donors in the vaccine arm were drawn from COV1001, a phase I-IIa trial of Ad26.COV2.S in healthy adults that was multicentre, randomized, double-blind and placebo-controlled. Ad26.COV2.S was administered intramuscularly at 5 x 10^10 or 1 x 10^11 viral particles, either as a single shot or as two shots given 56 days apart. TCRbeta repertoire sequencing served as the tool for gauging how specific and how broad the SARS-CoV-2-reactive T cell receptors were following Ad26.COV2.S vaccination. A total of 32 samples were included in the TCR-sequenced set, comprising some 20 Ad26.COV2.S vaccine recipients, 5 placebo recipients and 8 SARS-CoV-2 convalescent individuals. Participants in the trial were split at random into five groups of five each, receiving low-dose or high-dose Ad26.COV2.S once or twice, or else placebo on both occasions. Investigators remained blinded to trial group allocation during experiments and outcome assessment. Results and caveats for the whole study, not just this receptor: Vaccine and placebo recipients had similar non-spike TCR breadth, a finding consistent with the vaccine containing only spike. Substantial breadth of spike-specific CD8+ and CD4+ T cell responses was reported after vaccination. Spike-specific TCR breadth was higher in Ad26.COV2.S recipients than in placebo recipients (P = 0.0014). The authors noted that total T cell responses may have been underestimated by the TCR breadth and depth analyses. The study was not powered to compare responses between vaccine doses or regimens.

In the case of this clone: Its antigen specificity is not known. No much larger clonotype is one base removed from it; base qualities were not supplied.

Explained via the paper, the treatment or condition label denotes: 19 received Ad26.COV2.S at low or high dose, single or two shots; roughly 5 received placebo; per-sample allocation not given. Repertoires of vaccine and placebo recipients were sequenced from samples taken on day 63 after the first injection. Between 29 July and 7 August 2020, Cohort 1b enrolled some 25 adults aged 18-55 years at one site in Boston, USA. Ad26.COV2.S was a replication-incompetent adenovirus type 26 vector that expressed a prefusion-stabilized SARS-CoV-2 spike protein derived from the original Wuhan strain. From a lookup of the germline V gene, CDR1 and CDR2 are MGHDK and SYGVNS. The junction carries 6 bases between V and J, which are trimmed by 2 bases and 5 bases respectively. Measured from the cysteine to the phenylalanine, the CDR3 is 13 residues long. Just CDR3 DNA is preserved here, 39 bases in frame from base 1.

The immunoSEQ Assay was used to sequence TCRbeta CDR3 regions. After extraction, genomic DNA underwent amplification by bias-controlled multiplex PCR, followed by high-throughput sequencing. The authors' pipeline ran thus. To quantify the absolute abundance of every unique TCRbeta CDR3 region, sequences were collapsed and filtered. T cell fraction was estimated by normalizing TCRbeta template counts to usable DNA, which was measured by amplifying reference genes present in all nucleated cells. Repertoire TCRs were annotated as SARS-CoV-2-specific when V gene, CDR3 amino acid sequence and J gene were exactly matched to a known reactive TCR set. The reference SARS-CoV-2 TCR set was obtained from MIRA and was filtered for enrichment in COVID-19-positive ImmuneCODE repertoires, whereby public or cross-reactive TCRs were removed. Based on the MIRA antigens, annotated TCRs were further analysed at the level of specific ORF or position within ORF. Breadth was defined as the number of annotated unique rearrangements divided by the total number of unique productive rearrangements, and depth was defined as the summed frequency of the annotated unique rearrangements. TCR breadth was compared between groups using two-sided Wilcoxon rank-sum tests. TCRdb carries this immuneACCESS record with in-frame sequences only. Its versions omit some clonotypes, under half of them owing to an unresolved V gene in the studies checked, with the rest unexplained. Clonal size and the V and J genes are those of that table, whereas D and trimming came from the DNA. In all, the sample holds about 400,000 clones, and approximately 89% of those were seen once. Under 2% of the sample is in the top ten clones.

This receptor was identified in a person aged 18 to 59 who received the Ad26.COV2.S COVID-19 vaccine or a placebo. This specimen was peripheral blood, taken in a trial of Ad26.COV2.S vaccine versus placebo. The rearrangement combines TRBV25-1 with TRBJ2-2; possibly the D gene is TRBD1, per 6 matching bases. The nucleotide sequence is TGTGCCAGCAGTGAAACAGGGACCGGGGAGCTGTTTTTT. This sequence encodes CASSETGTGELFF. The full variable domain, completed from the reference TRBV25-1 and TRBJ2-2 proteins outside the CDR3, reads EADIYQTPRYLVIGTGKKITLECSQTMGHDKMYWYQQDPGMELHLIHYSYGVNSTEKGDLSSESTVSRIRTEHFPLTLESARPSHTSQYLCASSETGTGELFFGEGSRLTVL.